In this sample, the clone carrying this T cell receptor (beta chain) turned up many times. Its antigen is currently unknown. Preparation of the bulk TCR libraries relied on previously described methods and listed TCR primers. MiXCR, run by TCRdb on the PCR reads, gives a single entry per CDR3 protein. The sample records over 100,000 distinct CDR3 sequences, under 40% being singletons. These data are taken from a study of molecular identifiers for immune sequencing clone quantification. The study, taken as a whole, reports: Sharing of a barcode by identical TCR molecules could cause highly expanded clone sizes to be underestimated.

Isolation of naive CD8 T cells was achieved by sorting on a CD8+CD4-CCR7+CD45RA+ phenotype. V was pared by 7 bases and J by 5 bases, with 23 bases between. Germline V gene sequence: CDR1 SGHTA, CDR2 FQGNSA. The CDR3 runs to 16 residues. The sequence was collected from a human donor in good health. Some libraries in this study had Jurkat cell RNA spiked in. The chain joins TRBV7-2 to TRBJ2-5; either TRBD1 or TRBD2 may supply D (5 bases each). The sequenced sample consisted of naive CD8+ T cells from blood, with Jurkat cell RNA spiked in. Subset noted: FACS-sorted CD8+CD4-CCR7+CD45RA+ naive T cells. The CDR3 DNA reads as TGTGCCAGCAACCTTCCCGGGACGGGGATAGGGGAGACCCAGTACTTC. Its protein product is CASNLPGTGIGETQYF.